The 8 T cell receptor beta chains reported below all come from one sample, sequenced in a study of molecular identifiers for immune sequencing clone quantification. TCRdb fed the PCR reads into MiXCR, producing one record per CDR3 protein. The repertoire holds 600,000 to 650,000 distinct CDR3 sequences, with 15% to 20% as singletons. The sequencing sample was made of naive CD8+ T cells from blood, with Jurkat cell RNA spiked in. Subset here: FACS-sorted CD8+CD4-CCR7+CD45RA+ naive T cells. Every receptor here comes from a human donor in good health. Some libraries in this study had Jurkat cell RNA spiked in.

On this clonotype itself: A much larger clonotype is one base distant, so this may be a read error. The chain combines TRBV6-5 with TRBJ2-5; tentatively, D is TRBD1 (6 bases). There are 12 residues in the CDR3. CDR1 is MNHEY, CDR2 SVGAGI, per germline. The CDR3 sequence is CAGSYLGGTQYF. DNA of the CDR3: TGTGCCGGCAGTTACCTAGGGGGGACCCAGTACTTC.

There are many counts of this clonotype. V gene TRBV24-1 combines with J gene TRBJ2-5, with a tentative D call TRBD1 (6 bases). The CDR3 covers 16 residues. Germline V gives CDR1 KGHDR, CDR2 SFDVKD. Trimming took 1 base from V and 5 from J, leaving 16 bases between them. The chain's CDR3 is CATSDFNAGQRETQYF. CDR3 nucleotide sequence: TGTGCCACCAGTGATTTTAACGCCGGACAGCGCGAGACCCAGTACTTC.

This clonotype was counted at least ten times. The J gene is TRBJ2-7, the V gene TRBV27, with D maybe TRBD2 (8 bases). The CDR3 runs to 15 residues. The germline CDR1 and CDR2 sequences are MNHEY and SMNVEV (reference sequence). V gave up 2 bases and J gave up 2 bases, with 13 bases separating them. The CDR3 sequence is CASSLSGGQTYEQYF. Written as DNA, the CDR3 is TGTGCCAGCAGTTTAAGCGGGGGACAGACCTACGAGCAGTACTTC.

This clonotype was seen only a few times. J is TRBJ1-4 and V is TRBV5-6, with TRBD1 matching 8 bases. Germline loops: CDR1 SGHDT, CDR2 YYEEEE. V lost 4 bases and J lost 5; bases outside the gene matches: 7. CDR3 length equals 15 residues. The DNA for the CDR3 is TGTGCCAGCAGCACCCGGACAGGGAGGAATGAAAAACTGTTTTTT. As protein: CASSTRTGRNEKLFF.

This clonotype came up a few times. The chain links TRBV12-3 or TRBV12-4 to TRBJ2-5, with D unresolved. CDR3 length: 13 residues. The V and J ends lost 8 bases and 3 bases respectively, with 13 bases between them. CDR3 in DNA: TGTGCCAGCCTTTTAACCACCGAAGAGACCCAGTACTTC. This codes for CASLLTTEETQYF.

Ten or more counts support this clonotype. The chain employs TRBV5-1 and TRBJ2-7; 9 nucleotides line up with TRBD1. There are 17 residues in the CDR3. With 4 bases clipped from V and 4 bases from J, the junction kept 15 bases outside the gene matches. CDR1 and CDR2 (germline): SGHRS, YFSETQ. For the CDR3, the DNA is TGCGCCAGCAGCCTATCTCCGGGGACAGGGTATCGGTACGAGCAGTACTTC. Protein sequence: CASSLSPGTGYRYEQYF.

This clonotype came up many times. V usage is TRBV20-1 and J usage is TRBJ2-1; tentatively, D is TRBD2 (6 bases). CDR1 is DFQATT, CDR2 SNEGSKA, per germline (reference sequence). There are 14 residues in the CDR3. The germline V and J ends were trimmed by 5 bases and 6 bases, with 17 bases remaining between them. The CDR3 spells CSAPQPGLSNEQFF. The CDR3 coding sequence is TGCAGTGCTCCCCAACCGGGACTCAGCAATGAGCAGTTCTTC.

As concerns this clonotype: One base away lies a much larger clone, so this may be a sequencing read error. The chain is built from TRBV18 and TRBJ1-4; D is unresolved. V gave up 4 bases and J gave up 7 bases, with 16 bases separating them. The germline gives CDR1 KGHSH, CDR2 LQKENI. The CDR3 consists of 15 residues. This CDR3 is CASSLAGLQGEKLFF. The CDR3 nucleotides read TGTGCCAGCTCACTAGCCGGACTCCAAGGTGAAAAACTGTTTTTT.